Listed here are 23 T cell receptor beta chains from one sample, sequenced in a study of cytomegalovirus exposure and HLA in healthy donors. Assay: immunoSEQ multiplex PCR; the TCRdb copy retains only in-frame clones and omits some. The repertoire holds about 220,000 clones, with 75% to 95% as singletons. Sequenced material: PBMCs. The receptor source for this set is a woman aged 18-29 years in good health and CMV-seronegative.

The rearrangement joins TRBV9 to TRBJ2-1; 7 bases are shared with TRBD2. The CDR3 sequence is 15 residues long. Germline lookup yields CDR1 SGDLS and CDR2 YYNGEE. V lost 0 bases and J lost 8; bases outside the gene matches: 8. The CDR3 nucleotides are TGTGCCAGCAGCGTAGTTAGCGGGTTGGCCGATGAGCAGTTCTTC. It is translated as CASSVVSGLADEQFF. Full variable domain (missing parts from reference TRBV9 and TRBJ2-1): DSGVTQTPKHLITATGQRVTLRCSPRSGDLSVYWYQQSLDQGLQFLIQYYNGEERAKGNILERFSAQQFPDLHSELNLSSLELGDSALYFCASSVVSGLADEQFFGPGTRLTVL.

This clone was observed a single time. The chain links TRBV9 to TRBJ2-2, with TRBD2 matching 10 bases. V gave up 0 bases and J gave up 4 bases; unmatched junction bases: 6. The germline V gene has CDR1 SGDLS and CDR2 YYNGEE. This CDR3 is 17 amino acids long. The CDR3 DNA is TGTGCCAGCAGCGTAGGGTGGAGCGGGAGGGTCACCGGGGAGCTGTTTTTT. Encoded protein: CASSVGWSGRVTGELFF.

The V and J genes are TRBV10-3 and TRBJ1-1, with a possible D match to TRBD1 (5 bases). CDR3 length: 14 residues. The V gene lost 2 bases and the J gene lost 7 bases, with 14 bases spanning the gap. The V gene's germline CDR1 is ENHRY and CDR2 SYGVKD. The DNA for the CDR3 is TGTGCCATCAGTGAGGAAGGGGTGTTGAATGAAGCTTTCTTT. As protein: CAISEEGVLNEAFF.

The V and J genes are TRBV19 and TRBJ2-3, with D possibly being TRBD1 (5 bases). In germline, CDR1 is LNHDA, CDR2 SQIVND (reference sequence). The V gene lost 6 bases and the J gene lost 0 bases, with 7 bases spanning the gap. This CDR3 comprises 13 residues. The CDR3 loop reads CASRQASTDTQYF. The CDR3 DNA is TGTGCCAGTAGACAGGCTAGCACAGATACGCAGTATTTT.

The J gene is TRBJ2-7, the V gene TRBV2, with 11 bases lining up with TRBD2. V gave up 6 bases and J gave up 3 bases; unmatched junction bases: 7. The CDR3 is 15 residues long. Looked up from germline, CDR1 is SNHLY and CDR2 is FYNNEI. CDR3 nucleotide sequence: TGTGCCAGCAGCGCAACTAGCGGGAGTTTCTACGAGCAGTACTTC. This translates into CASSATSGSFYEQYF.

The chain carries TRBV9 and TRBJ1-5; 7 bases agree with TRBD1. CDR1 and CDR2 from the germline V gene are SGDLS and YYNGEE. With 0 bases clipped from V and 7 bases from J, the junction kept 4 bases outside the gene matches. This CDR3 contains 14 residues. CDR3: CASSVEGAGQPQHF. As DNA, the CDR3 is TGTGCCAGCAGCGTAGAGGGGGCAGGGCAGCCCCAGCATTTT.

DNA of the CDR3: TGCACCCTAGATCGGTCTGGAGGGACTGAAGCTTTCTTT. Its protein is CTLDRSGGTEAFF. The chain is built from TRBV29-1 and TRBJ1-1; D remains unclear. Germline V lookup: CDR1 SQVTM, CDR2 ANQGSEA. The CDR3 extends over 13 amino acids.

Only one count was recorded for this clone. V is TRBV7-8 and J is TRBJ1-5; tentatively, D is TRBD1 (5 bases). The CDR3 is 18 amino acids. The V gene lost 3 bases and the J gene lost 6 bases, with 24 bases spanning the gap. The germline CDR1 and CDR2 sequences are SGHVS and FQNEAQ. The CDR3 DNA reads TGTGCCAGCAGCTTCAACCCAAAGGGCGGGGCTGGTGGTCAGCCCCAGCATTTT. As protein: CASSFNPKGGAGGQPQHF. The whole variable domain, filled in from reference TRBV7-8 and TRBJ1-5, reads GAGVSQSPRYKVAKRGQDVALRCDPISGHVSLFWYQQALGQGPEFLTYFQNEAQLDKSGLPSDRFFAERPEGSVSTLKIQRTQQEDSAVYLCASSFNPKGGAGGQPQHFGDGTRLSIL.

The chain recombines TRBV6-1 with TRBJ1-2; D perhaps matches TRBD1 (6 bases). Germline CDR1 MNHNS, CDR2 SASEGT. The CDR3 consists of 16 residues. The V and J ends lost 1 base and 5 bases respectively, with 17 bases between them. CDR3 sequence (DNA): TGTGCCAGCAGTGAAGGGTTGGGGGCATCCCTATATGGCTACACCTTC. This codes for CASSEGLGASLYGYTF.

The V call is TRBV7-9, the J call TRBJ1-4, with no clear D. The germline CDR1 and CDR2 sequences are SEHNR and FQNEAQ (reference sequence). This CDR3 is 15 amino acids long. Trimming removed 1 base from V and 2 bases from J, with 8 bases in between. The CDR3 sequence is CASSLVRYTNEKLFF. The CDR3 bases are TGTGCCAGCAGCTTAGTTCGGTATACTAATGAAAAACTGTTTTTT.

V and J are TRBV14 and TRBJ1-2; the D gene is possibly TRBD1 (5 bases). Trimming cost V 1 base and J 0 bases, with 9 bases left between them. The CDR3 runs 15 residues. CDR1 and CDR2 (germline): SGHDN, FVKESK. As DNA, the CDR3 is TGTGCCAGCAGCCAAGTGCAGGGATCTAACTATGGCTACACCTTC. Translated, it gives CASSQVQGSNYGYTF.

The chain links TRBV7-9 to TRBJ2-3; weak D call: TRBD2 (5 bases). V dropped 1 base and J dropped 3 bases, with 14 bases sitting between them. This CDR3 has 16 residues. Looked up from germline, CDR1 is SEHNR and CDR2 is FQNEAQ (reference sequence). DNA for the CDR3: TGTGCCAGCAGCTTAGTTAGCGTGTTAAGTACAGATACGCAGTATTTT. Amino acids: CASSLVSVLSTDTQYF.

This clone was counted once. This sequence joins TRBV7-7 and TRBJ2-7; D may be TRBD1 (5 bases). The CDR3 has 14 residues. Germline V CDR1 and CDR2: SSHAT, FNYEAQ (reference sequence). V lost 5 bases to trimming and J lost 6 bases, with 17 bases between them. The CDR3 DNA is TGTGCCAGCAGCGCTAATTTAGGGGCTGGCGAGCAGTACTTC. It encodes CASSANLGAGEQYF.

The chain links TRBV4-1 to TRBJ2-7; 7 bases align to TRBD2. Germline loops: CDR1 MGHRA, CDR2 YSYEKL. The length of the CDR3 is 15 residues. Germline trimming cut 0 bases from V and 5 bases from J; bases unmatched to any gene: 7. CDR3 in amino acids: CASSQESGGPHEQYF. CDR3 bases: TGCGCCAGCAGCCAAGAATCGGGAGGCCCCCACGAGCAGTACTTC.

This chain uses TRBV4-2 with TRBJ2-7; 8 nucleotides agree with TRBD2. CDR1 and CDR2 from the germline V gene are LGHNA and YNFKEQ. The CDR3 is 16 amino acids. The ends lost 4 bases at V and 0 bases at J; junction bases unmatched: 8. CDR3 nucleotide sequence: TGTGCCAGCAGCCTCGCCGGGACTAGTGCCTCCTACGAGCAGTACTTC. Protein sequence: CASSLAGTSASYEQYF.

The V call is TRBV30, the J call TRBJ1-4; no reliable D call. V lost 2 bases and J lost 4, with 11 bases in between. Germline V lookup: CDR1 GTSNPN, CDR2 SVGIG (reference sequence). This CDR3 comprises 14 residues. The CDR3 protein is CAWSSTAVNEKLFF. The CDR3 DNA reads TGTGCCTGGAGTTCCACAGCAGTTAATGAAAAACTGTTTTTT.

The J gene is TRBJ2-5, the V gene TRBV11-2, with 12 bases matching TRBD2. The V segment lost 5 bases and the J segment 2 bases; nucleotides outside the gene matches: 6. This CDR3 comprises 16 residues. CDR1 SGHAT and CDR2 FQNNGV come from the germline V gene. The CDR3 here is CASSQRLAGAQETQYF. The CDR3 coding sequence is TGTGCCAGCAGCCAGAGACTAGCGGGGGCGCAAGAGACCCAGTACTTC.

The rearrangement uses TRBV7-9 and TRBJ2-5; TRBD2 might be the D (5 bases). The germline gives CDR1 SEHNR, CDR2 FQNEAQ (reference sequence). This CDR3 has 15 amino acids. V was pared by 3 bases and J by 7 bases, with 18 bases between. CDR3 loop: CASSLGLVSAGTQYF. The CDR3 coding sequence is TGTGCCAGCAGCTTGGGGTTAGTCTCCGCGGGGACCCAGTACTTC.

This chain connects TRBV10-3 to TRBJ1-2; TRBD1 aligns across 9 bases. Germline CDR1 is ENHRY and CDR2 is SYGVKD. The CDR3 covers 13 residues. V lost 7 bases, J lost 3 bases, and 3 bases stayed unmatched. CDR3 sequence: CAIMGQGDYGYTF. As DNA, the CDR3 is TGTGCCATCATGGGACAGGGTGACTATGGCTACACCTTC.

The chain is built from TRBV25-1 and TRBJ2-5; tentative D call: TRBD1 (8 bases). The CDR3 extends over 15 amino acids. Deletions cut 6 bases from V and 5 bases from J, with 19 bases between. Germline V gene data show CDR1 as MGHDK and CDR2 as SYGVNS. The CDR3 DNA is TGTGCCAGCAGACCATCGACAGGGGAGGGGGAGACCCAGTACTTC. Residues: CASRPSTGEGETQYF.

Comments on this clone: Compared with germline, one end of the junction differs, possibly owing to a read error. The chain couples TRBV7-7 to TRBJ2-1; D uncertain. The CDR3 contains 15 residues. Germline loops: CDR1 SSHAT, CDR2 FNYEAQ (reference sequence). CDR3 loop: CASSLAASINNEQFF. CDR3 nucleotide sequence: TGTGCTAGCAGCTTAGCCGCGTCCATAAACAATGAGCAGTTCTTC.

DNA for the CDR3: TGTGCCAGCAAGGGCGACAGCTCCTACAATGAGCAGTTCTTC. It encodes CASKGDSSYNEQFF. The chain carries TRBV2 and TRBJ2-1, with D possibly matching TRBD1 (5 bases). This CDR3 comprises 14 residues. CDR1 and CDR2 from the germline V gene are SNHLY and FYNNEI. V was cut by 7 bases and J by 0 bases, with 10 bases left in between.

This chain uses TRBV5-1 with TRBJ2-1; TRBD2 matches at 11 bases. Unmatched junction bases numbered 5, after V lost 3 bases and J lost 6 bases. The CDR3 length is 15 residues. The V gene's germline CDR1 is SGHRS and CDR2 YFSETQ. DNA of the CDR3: TGCGCCAGCAGCTCTACTAGCGGGGGACCCAATGAGCAGTTCTTC. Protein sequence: CASSSTSGGPNEQFF.